This TCR beta chain was sequenced for a study of blood T cell repertoires in COVID-19. The repertoire was sequenced with immunoSEQ multiplex PCR; TCRdb's copy has only in-frame clones and lacks some. Of under 140,000 clones listed, approximately 70% were seen once; the top ten hold 6% to 8.5%. This CDR3 region has 15 residues. V was pared by 6 bases and J by 4 bases, with 19 bases between. The germline gives CDR1 SNHLY, CDR2 FYNNEI. This sequence joins TRBV2 and TRBJ2-7; D may be TRBD2 (6 bases). The sequenced material came from peripheral blood. This receptor was taken from a woman in her fifties or sixties with acute or convalescent COVID-19. The CDR3 nucleotides read TGTGCCAGCAGGGATACCGGGACTGGGGCTTACGAGCAGTACTTC. It translates to CASRDTGTGAYEQYF.